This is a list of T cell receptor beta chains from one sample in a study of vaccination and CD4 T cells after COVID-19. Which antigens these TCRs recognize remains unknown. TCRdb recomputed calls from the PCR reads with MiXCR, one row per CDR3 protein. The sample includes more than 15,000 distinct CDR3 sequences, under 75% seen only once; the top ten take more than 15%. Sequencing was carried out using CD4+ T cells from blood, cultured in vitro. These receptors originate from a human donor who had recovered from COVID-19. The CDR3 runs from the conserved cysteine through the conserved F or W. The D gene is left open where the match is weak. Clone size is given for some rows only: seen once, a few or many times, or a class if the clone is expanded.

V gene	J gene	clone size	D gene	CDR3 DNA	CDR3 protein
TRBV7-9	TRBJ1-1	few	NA	TGTGCCAGCAGCTTTCCCACCACTGAGAACACTGAAGCTTTCTTT	CASSFPTTENTEAFF
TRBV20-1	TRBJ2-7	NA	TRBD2	TGCAGTGCTAGAGATCTTCTCATGACTAGCGGGAACTCCTACGAGCAGTACTTC	CSARDLLMTSGNSYEQYF
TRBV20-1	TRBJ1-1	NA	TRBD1	TGCAGTGCTAGAGATCCCTCACAGGGGCGAGTTGAAGCTTTCTTT	CSARDPSQGRVEAFF
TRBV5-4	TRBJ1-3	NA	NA	TGTGCCAGCAGCTTGTTTGACAGGAGCTCTGGAAACACCATATATTTT	CASSLFDRSSGNTIYF
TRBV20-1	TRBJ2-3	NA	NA	TGCAGTGCTAGAGATAATTGGGTACCAAGGGCTAGGGATACGCAGTATTTT	CSARDNWVPRARDTQYF
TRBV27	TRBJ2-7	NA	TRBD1	TGTGCCAGCAGTTTATCCTACAGGGGGCGCGGAGAGCAGTACTTC	CASSLSYRGRGEQYF
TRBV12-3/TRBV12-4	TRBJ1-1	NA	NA	TGTGCCAGCAGTTTGGGGTCGGGGAAGATTGAAGCTTTCTTT	CASSLGSGKIEAFF
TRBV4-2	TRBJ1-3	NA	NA	TGTGCCAGCAGCCAAGCCGCCCCAGGCACTGGAAACACCATATATTTT	CASSQAAPGTGNTIYF
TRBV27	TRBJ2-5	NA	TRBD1	TGTGCCAGCAGGAGTCGGGACAGAGGATTGGACTGGGTGTACTTC	CASRSRDRGLDWVYF
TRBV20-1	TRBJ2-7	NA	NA	TGCAGTGCTAGACGGCCGCCGGGCTACGAGCAGTACTTC	CSARRPPGYEQYF
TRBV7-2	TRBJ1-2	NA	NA	TGTGCCAGCAGCTCTTTCTTCCGGGAGGGACATGGCTACACCTTC	CASSSFFREGHGYTF
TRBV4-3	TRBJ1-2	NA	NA	TGCGCCAGCAGCCAATACGGAGGCTACACCTTC	CASSQYGGYTF
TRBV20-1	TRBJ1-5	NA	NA	TGCAGTGCTAGAGGGTTGACAAGGGTAATGGCCCAGCATTTT	CSARGLTRVMAQHF
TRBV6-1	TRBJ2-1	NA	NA	TGTGCCAGCAGTCCCCTCGGGCCTGGGACTTCTCACCTCTCAGGGGAGCAGTTCTTC	CASSPLGPGTSHLSGEQFF
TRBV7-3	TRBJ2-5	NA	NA	TGTGCCAGCAGTCGGGGTTCGGAAGAGACCCAGTACTTC	CASSRGSEETQYF
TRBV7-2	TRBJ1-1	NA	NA	TGTGCCAGCAGCTTAACGAACACTGAAGCTTTCTTT	CASSLTNTEAFF
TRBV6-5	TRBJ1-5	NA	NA	TGTGCCAGCAGTTTCAACACAGGGTCAGGCACTCAGCCCCAGCATTTT	CASSFNTGSGTQPQHF
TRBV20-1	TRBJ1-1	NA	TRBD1	TGCAGTGCCAAGGGGGGGACAGGGACTTTCTTT	CSAKGGTGTFF
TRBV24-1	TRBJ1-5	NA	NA	TGTGCCACCGGGGGCACTGTCAGTCAGCCCCAGCATTTT	CATGGTVSQPQHF
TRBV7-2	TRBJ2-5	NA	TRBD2	TGTGCCAGCAGCTTAGCGGAGACTAGCGGGAGGGTAGCCCAGTACTTC	CASSLAETSGRVAQYF
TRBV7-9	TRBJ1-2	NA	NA	TGTGCCAGCAGCCAGACCCCGGCCTGGGACTATGGCTACACCTTC	CASSQTPAWDYGYTF
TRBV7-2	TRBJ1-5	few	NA	TGTGCCAGCAGCTCCCATCAGACTATCCAGTCCTATTATAGCAATCAGCCCCAGCATTTT	CASSSHQTIQSYYSNQPQHF
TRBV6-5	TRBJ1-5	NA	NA	TGTGCCAGCAGTTACAGGGGGAGGCTGGGCAATCAGCCCCAGCATTTT	CASSYRGRLGNQPQHF
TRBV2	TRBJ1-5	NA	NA	TGTGCCAGCAGTGTTGAGAGGAGGCAGCCCCAGCATTTT	CASSVERRQPQHF
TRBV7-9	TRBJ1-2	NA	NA	TGTGCCAGCAGCTTAGTAGGTGGTTCCTATGGCTACACCTTC	CASSLVGGSYGYTF
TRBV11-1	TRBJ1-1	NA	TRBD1	TGTGCCAGCAGCTTACTCGGGACAGGAGCCCTTGGGGGAGCTTTCTTT	CASSLLGTGALGGAFF
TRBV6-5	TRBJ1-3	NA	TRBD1	TGTGCCAGCAGTTCGAGACAGGGGCACGGAAACACCATATATTTT	CASSSRQGHGNTIYF
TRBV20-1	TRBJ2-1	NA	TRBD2	TGCAGTGCTCCCCGACAGGACAGGAGTCTAGCGGGAGGAATTTACAATGAGCAGTTCTTC	CSAPRQDRSLAGGIYNEQFF
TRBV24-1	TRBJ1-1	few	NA	TGTGCCACCAGTGTCGGGGACCCCAGTCGAGACACTGAAGCTTTCTTT	CATSVGDPSRDTEAFF
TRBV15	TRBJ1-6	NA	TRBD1	TGTGCCACCAGCAGAGTTGCAGGGGGCGGATCACCCCTCCACTTT	CATSRVAGGGSPLHF
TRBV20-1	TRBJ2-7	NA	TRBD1	TGCAGTCCCTGGCGGACAGGGCGCTACGAGCAGTACTTC	CSPWRTGRYEQYF
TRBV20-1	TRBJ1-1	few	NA	TGCAGTGCCCCTCCCCCCGGAATTACTGAAGCTTTCTTT	CSAPPPGITEAFF
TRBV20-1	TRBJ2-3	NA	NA	TGCAGTGCTAGGGGTCTCACAGATACGCAGTATTTT	CSARGLTDTQYF
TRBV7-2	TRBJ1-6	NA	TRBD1	TGTGCCAGCAGCTTAAACCGGGACAGGGGATCACCCCTCCACTTT	CASSLNRDRGSPLHF
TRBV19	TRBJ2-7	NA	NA	TGTGCCAGTAGAGTGACAGTTGGGGACGAGCAGTACTTC	CASRVTVGDEQYF
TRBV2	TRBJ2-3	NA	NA	TGTGCCAGCGGATTGGTGGTAGATACGCAGTATTTT	CASGLVVDTQYF
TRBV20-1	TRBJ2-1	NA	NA	TGCAGTGCTAGCGACACCGGGCGGGGTTTTGGCAATGAGCAGTTCTTC	CSASDTGRGFGNEQFF
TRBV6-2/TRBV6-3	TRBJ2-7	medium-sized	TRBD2	TGTGCCAGCAGTTACTTCCCGAGTTCTAGCGGGACCGCGCAGTACTTC	CASSYFPSSSGTAQYF
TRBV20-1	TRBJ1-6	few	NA	TGCAGTGCTAGAGATCGCAGTCCAGTAACATCGGCCTCACCCCTCCACTTT	CSARDRSPVTSASPLHF
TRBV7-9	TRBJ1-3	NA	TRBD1	TGTGCCAGCAGCTTAGAAGGGACAGGGTCGGTTCACACCATATATTTT	CASSLEGTGSVHTIYF
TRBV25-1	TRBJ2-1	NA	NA	TGTGCCAGCAGTGAGGCGGCTGCCCTGAGGGGTGAGCAGTTCTTC	CASSEAAALRGEQFF
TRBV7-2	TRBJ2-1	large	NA	TGTGCCAGCACCCCATACTCCTACAATGAGCAGTTCTTC	CASTPYSYNEQFF
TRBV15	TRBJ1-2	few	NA	TGTGCCACCAGCAGGGACATGGAGGTGAATGGCTACACCTTC	CATSRDMEVNGYTF
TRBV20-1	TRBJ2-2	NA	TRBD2	TGCAGTGCTAGTATTGACGGGAGGGACACCGGGGAGCTGTTTTTT	CSASIDGRDTGELFF
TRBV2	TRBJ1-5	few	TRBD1	TGTGCCAGCAGTGCAGGGCAGGGGGCTGGTAAGGGCAATCAGCCCCAGCATTTT	CASSAGQGAGKGNQPQHF